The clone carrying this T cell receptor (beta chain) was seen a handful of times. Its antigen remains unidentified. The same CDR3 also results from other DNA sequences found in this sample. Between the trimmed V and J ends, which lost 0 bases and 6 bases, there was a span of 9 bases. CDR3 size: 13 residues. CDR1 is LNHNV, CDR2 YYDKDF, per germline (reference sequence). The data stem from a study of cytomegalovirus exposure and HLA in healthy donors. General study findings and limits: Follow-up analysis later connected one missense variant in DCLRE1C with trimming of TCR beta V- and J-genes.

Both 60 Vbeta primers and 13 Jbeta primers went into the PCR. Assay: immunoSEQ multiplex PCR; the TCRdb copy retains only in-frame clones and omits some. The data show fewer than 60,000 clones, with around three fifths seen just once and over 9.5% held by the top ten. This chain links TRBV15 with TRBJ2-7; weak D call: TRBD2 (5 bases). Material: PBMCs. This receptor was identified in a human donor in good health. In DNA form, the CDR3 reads TGTGCCACCAGCAGAGATCGAGGGTTCGAGCAGTACTTC. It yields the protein CATSRDRGFEQYF.